One sample yielded the 22 T cell receptor beta chains listed below, sequenced in a study of identical twins. A single record per CDR3 protein comes from TCRdb applying MiXCR to the 5' RACE reads. The data show a few hundred thousand distinct CDR3 sequences, less than 20% seen once. Sequenced material: naive T cells sorted from blood. The receptors were gathered from a man aged 50 to 59 in good health.

The rearrangement joins TRBV12-3 or TRBV12-4 to TRBJ1-2; 9 bases match TRBD1. The V gene end was trimmed by 8 bases and the J gene end by 3 bases; junction bases not matched to a gene: 7. This CDR3 contains 14 residues. The CDR3 sequence: CASSWDREHYGYTF. Here the CDR3 DNA reads TGTGCCAGCTCCTGGGACAGGGAACACTATGGCTACACCTTC.

This clonotype was counted many times. V usage is TRBV6-2 or TRBV6-3 and J usage is TRBJ2-7; 11 nucleotides line up with TRBD2. Germline V lookup: CDR1 MNHEY, CDR2 SVGEGT. This CDR3 is built from 15 residues. V trimming: 5 bases; J trimming: 1 base; junction bases outside the gene matches: 4. DNA of the CDR3: TGTGCCAGCAGTCGTGGACTAGCGGGTTCCTACGAGCAGTACTTC. Protein: CASSRGLAGSYEQYF.

J is TRBJ1-5 and V is TRBV10-3, with D hard to call. Trimming left V 3 bases short and J 9 bases short, with 9 bases between. Per the germline V gene, CDR1 is ENHRY and CDR2 is SYGVKD. The CDR3 spans 12 residues. The CDR3 loop is CAISDEVTPQHF. CDR3 nucleotides: TGTGCCATCAGTGATGAGGTTACGCCCCAGCATTTT.

This clonotype was counted between two and nine times. The J gene is TRBJ2-7, the V gene TRBV10-3; TRBD2 might be the D (6 bases). V was pared by 0 bases and J by 4 bases, with 19 bases between. Germline V CDR1 and CDR2: ENHRY, SYGVKD. The CDR3 extends over 17 amino acids. For the CDR3, the DNA is TGTGCCATCAGTGAGTCCGGACAAAGGGTGGGGAGGTACGAGCAGTACTTC. This gives the protein CAISESGQRVGRYEQYF.

The chain combines TRBV30 with TRBJ1-3; no firm D call. Germline loops: CDR1 GTSNPN, CDR2 SVGIG (reference sequence). This CDR3 has 15 amino acids. V shed 0 bases and J shed 0 bases, with 9 bases lying between them. CDR3 DNA sequence: TGTGCCTGGAGTGTTGGTACAGTCTCTGGAAACACCATATATTTT. Translation: CAWSVGTVSGNTIYF.

The rearrangement joins TRBV12-3 or TRBV12-4 to TRBJ1-1; TRBD1 matches 8 bases. V shed 5 bases, J shed 5 bases, and the junction held 10 bases outside the gene matches. CDR3 length: 15 residues. CDR3 protein: CASSPTDRAGTEAFF. The CDR3 nucleotides are TGTGCCAGCAGTCCCACGGACAGGGCTGGGACTGAAGCTTTCTTT.

CDR3 sequence (DNA): TGTGCCAGCAGCTCCCCTTCCGGCACCTACGAGCAGTACTTC. Translated: CASSSPSGTYEQYF. The J gene is TRBJ2-7, the V gene TRBV7-9, with D unresolved. The CDR3 totals 14 residues. V was cut by 4 bases and J by 2 bases, with 12 bases left in between. Per germline, CDR1 SEHNR and CDR2 FQNEAQ (reference sequence).

This clonotype was seen a few times. The chain combines TRBV20-1 with TRBJ1-2; D call uncertain. The CDR3 covers 14 residues. Germline V gene sequence: CDR1 DFQATT, CDR2 SNEGSKA (reference sequence). V was pared by 4 bases and J by 4 bases, with 16 bases between. CDR3 coding DNA: TGCAGTGCTACCCTGCGGGGTGACGGCTATGGCTACACCTTC. Translating gives CSATLRGDGYGYTF.

V is TRBV27 and J is TRBJ1-2, with 7 bases lining up with TRBD1. Germline CDR1 MNHEY, CDR2 SMNVEV (reference sequence). The CDR3 is 15 residues long. V shed 0 bases, J shed 5 bases, and the junction held 6 bases outside the gene matches. CDR3 region: CASSLSGQERYGYTF. The CDR3 DNA is TGTGCCAGCAGTTTATCCGGACAGGAACGGTATGGCTACACCTTC.

This clonotype was counted only a few times. This chain uses TRBV20-1 with TRBJ1-2; D uncertain. CDR1 DFQATT and CDR2 SNEGSKA come from the germline V gene (reference sequence). The CDR3 sequence is 14 residues long. The germline V and J ends were trimmed by 3 bases and 1 base, with 12 bases remaining between them. As DNA, the CDR3 is TGCAGTGCTAGGGGAGTGGGATATAACTATGGCTACACCTTC. This translates into CSARGVGYNYGYTF.

This clonotype was counted ten times or more. The V call is TRBV7-6, the J call TRBJ2-7; no clear D gene. Looked up from germline, CDR1 is SGHVS and CDR2 is FNYEAQ. The CDR3 runs 13 residues. V was pared by 5 bases and J by 2 bases, with 10 bases between. This CDR3 reads CASSIGDPYEQYF. CDR3 nucleotide sequence: TGTGCCAGCAGCATCGGAGATCCCTACGAGCAGTACTTC.

This clonotype was recorded many times. This chain links TRBV28 with TRBJ1-1; TRBD1 is a possible D gene (6 bases). The length of the CDR3 is 14 residues. With 5 bases removed from V and 2 bases from J, the gap between germline ends came to 12 bases. The V gene's germline CDR1 is MDHEN and CDR2 SYDVKM. The CDR3 nucleotides are TGTGCCAGCAGTGCCGACAGGATAAACACTGAAGCTTTCTTT. Protein: CASSADRINTEAFF.

This clonotype was observed many times. The V call is TRBV29-1, the J call TRBJ2-3; D unclear. This CDR3 region has 13 residues. In germline, CDR1 is SQVTM, CDR2 ANQGSEA. V lost 7 bases and J lost 0, with 11 bases in between. For the CDR3, the DNA is TGCAGCGCCAGGTGGGGAAGCACAGATACGCAGTATTTT. Translated, it gives CSARWGSTDTQYF.

The V call is TRBV10-3, the J call TRBJ2-5, with TRBD2 matching over 7 bases. Germline trimming cut 2 bases from V and 3 bases from J; bases unmatched to any gene: 3. CDR1 and CDR2 from the germline V gene are ENHRY and SYGVKD. CDR3 length: 14 amino acids. The CDR3 DNA reads as TGTGCCATCAGTGAGACTGGGGGGGAAGAGACCCAGTACTTC. It yields the protein CAISETGGEETQYF.

This clonotype occurred a few times. The rearrangement links TRBV27 to TRBJ2-3; D unclear. In germline, CDR1 is MNHEY, CDR2 SMNVEV (reference sequence). The CDR3 totals 13 residues. The V end lost 5 bases, the J end lost 4 bases, and 10 bases lay between the germline ends. The CDR3 here is CASSSSLADTQYF. CDR3 sequence (DNA): TGTGCCAGCAGTAGTTCGCTGGCAGATACGCAGTATTTT.

V usage is TRBV11-2 and J usage is TRBJ2-7; 7 bases align to TRBD1. The V and J ends lost 3 bases and 3 bases, in that order; junction bases with no gene match: 5. The CDR3 runs 14 residues. The germline V gene encodes CDR1 SGHAT and CDR2 FQNNGV. CDR3 sequence reads: CASSFGQANYEQYF. The CDR3, as DNA: TGTGCCAGCAGCTTCGGACAGGCAAACTACGAGCAGTACTTC. Based on the CDR3 plus reference TRBV11-2 and TRBJ2-7, the full variable domain is EAGVAQSPRYKIIEKRQSVAFWCNPISGHATLYWYQQILGQGPKLLIQFQNNGVVDDSQLPKDRFSAERLKGVDSTLKIQPAKLEDSAVYLCASSFGQANYEQYFGPGTRLTVT.

The chain recombines TRBV29-1 with TRBJ2-1, with 8 positions matching TRBD2. This CDR3 spans 16 amino acids. V gave up 6 bases and J gave up 0 bases; unmatched junction bases: 10. From germline, CDR1 is SQVTM and CDR2 ANQGSEA. CDR3 region: CSVGGSGTDSYNEQFF. Here the CDR3 DNA reads TGCAGCGTGGGAGGTAGCGGGACGGACTCCTACAATGAGCAGTTCTTC.

This clonotype has just a few counts. A much more abundant neighbour one base away suggests this may be a read error. The chain links TRBV12-3 or TRBV12-4 to TRBJ1-5, with TRBD1 identical over 10 bases. The CDR3 is made up of 14 amino acids. Here the CDR3 reads CASSLGTGVQPHHF. The CDR3 bases are TGTGCCAGCAGTTTGGGGACAGGGGTTCAGCCCCACCATTTT.

There are a few counts of this clonotype. This chain uses TRBV6-1 with TRBJ2-1, with TRBD2 matching 8 bases. Germline trimming cut 2 bases from V and 4 bases from J; bases unmatched to any gene: 13. CDR1 MNHNS and CDR2 SASEGT come from the germline V gene. There are 18 residues in the CDR3. The CDR3 DNA reads TGTGCCAGCAGTGAACCCCGGCTACTAGCGGAATATTACAATGAGCAGTTCTTC. Translation gives CASSEPRLLAEYYNEQFF.

The CDR3 DNA reads as TGTGCCATCAGTGGTACAGGGGCTGGAAACACCATATATTTT. It encodes CAISGTGAGNTIYF. V usage is TRBV10-3 and J usage is TRBJ1-3, with 7 bases matching TRBD1. Germline CDR1 and CDR2: ENHRY and SYGVKD. V was clipped by 4 bases and J by 2 bases; unmatched bases: 2. The CDR3 runs to 14 residues.

This clonotype has at least ten counts. The chain combines TRBV20-1 with TRBJ2-2; 11 bases agree with TRBD1. With V trimmed by 6 bases and J by 4 bases, 10 bases remained unmatched. Germline V gene sequence: CDR1 DFQATT, CDR2 SNEGSKA (reference sequence). This CDR3 is 16 amino acids long. CDR3 DNA sequence: TGCAGTGCCCAAGGCGGGGGACAGGGGGTCACCGGGGAGCTGTTTTTT. It encodes CSAQGGGQGVTGELFF.

The table lists this clonotype with a few counts. The chain employs TRBV5-1 and TRBJ2-7; no reliable D call. The germline gives CDR1 SGHRS, CDR2 YFSETQ. Trimming pared 0 bases from V and 2 bases from J, leaving 6 bases between. The CDR3 consists of 13 residues. The CDR3 reads CASSLDGPYEQYF. The CDR3 DNA reads as TGCGCCAGCAGCTTGGACGGGCCCTACGAGCAGTACTTC.